A single sample is the source of the 25 T cell receptor beta chains below, sequenced in a study of metastatic and nonmetastatic thyroid tumors. All patients reached thyroid surgery having received no treatment beforehand. TCRdb re-clonotyped the PCR reads through MiXCR. The data contain approximately 32,000 clones, about a fifth of them singletons. Material for sequencing was tumor tissue. The source of these receptors is a male donor with papillary thyroid cancer or a benign thyroid nodule (not recorded which). Some clones in this sample may be carry-over from other donors' samples.

Ten or more counts support this clone. The chain employs TRBV15 and TRBJ1-2; 10 positions match TRBD1. Per the germline V gene, CDR1 is LNHNV and CDR2 is YYDKDF (reference sequence). J was trimmed by 2 bases and V by 1 base; bases with no gene match: 4. CDR3 length: 16 residues. The CDR3 coding sequence is TGTGCCACCAGCAGAGGTCTGACAGGGGGCAACTATGGCTACACCTTC. Its protein product is CATSRGLTGGNYGYTF. Full variable domain (outside the CDR3, taken from reference TRBV15 and TRBJ1-2): DAMVIQNPRYQVTQFGKPVTLSCSQTLNHNVMYWYQQKSSQAPKLLFHYYDKDFNNEADTPDNFQSRRPNTSFCFLDIRSPGLGDTAMYLCATSRGLTGGNYGYTFGSGTRLTVV.

The table lists this clone with a few counts. Possible read error: a much larger clone is one base away. Other DNA sequences in the same sample also yield this CDR3. The V and J genes are TRBV20-1 and TRBJ2-3, with 9 bases identical to TRBD2. Germline-derived CDR1 and CDR2 are DFQATT and SNEGSKA (reference sequence). The CDR3 has 19 amino acids. V lost 2 bases, J lost 1 base, and 16 bases stayed unmatched. This chain's CDR3 is CSARLTSGTLDWGTDTQYF. As DNA, the CDR3 is TGCAGTGCTAGATTGACTAGCGGTACGTTAGATTGGGGCACAGATACGCAGTATTTT.

This clone was detected once. The chain recombines TRBV9 with TRBJ1-2; 8 bases map to TRBD1. V lost 0 bases to trimming and J lost 5 bases; unmatched junction nucleotides: 0. CDR3 length: 13 residues. CDR1 and CDR2 (germline): SGDLS, YYNGEE. The CDR3 nucleotides read TGTGCCAGCAGCGTAGGGACAGGGTATGGCTACACCTTC. The encoded protein is CASSVGTGYGYTF.

This clone is labeled medium-sized. J is TRBJ2-2 and V is TRBV5-1; D uncertain. Trimming removed 3 bases at V and 7 bases at J, with 7 bases between. The CDR3 is 12 residues long. Germline V lookup: CDR1 SGHRS, CDR2 YFSETQ. CDR3 sequence: CASSSDHGELFF. The CDR3 DNA reads as TGCGCCAGCAGCTCGGACCACGGGGAGCTGTTTTTT.

This clone has at least ten counts. The chain is built from TRBV28 and TRBJ2-3; D is ambiguous. Deletions cut 2 bases from V and 5 bases from J, with 5 bases between. The CDR3 extends over 12 amino acids. Germline assignment: CDR1 MDHEN and CDR2 SYDVKM. For the CDR3, the DNA is TGTGCCAGCAGTTTAGTGGGAGATACGCAGTATTTT. Translated, it gives CASSLVGDTQYF.

The chain employs TRBV11-2 and TRBJ2-1; D may be TRBD1 (6 bases). The length of the CDR3 is 12 residues. Germline V gene sequence: CDR1 SGHAT, CDR2 FQNNGV. V lost 4 bases, J lost 16 bases, and 17 bases lay in between. The CDR3 spells CASSSYRVYHFF. The CDR3 DNA reads as TGTGCCAGCAGCTCCTACAGGGTATATCATTTCTTC.

There are many counts of this clone. The genes are TRBV9 and TRBJ2-3; TRBD2 matches at 7 bases. The CDR3 consists of 14 residues. The germline V gene has CDR1 SGDLS and CDR2 YYNGEE. V lost 7 bases to trimming and J lost 5 bases; unmatched junction nucleotides: 10. The chain's CDR3 is CASQREGLGDTQYF. CDR3 DNA: TGTGCCAGCCAGCGGGAAGGCTTGGGAGATACGCAGTATTTT.

This clone was recorded a few times. The chain combines TRBV6-1 with TRBJ2-7; possible D gene TRBD2, 6 bases. CDR1 and CDR2 from the germline V gene are MNHNS and SASEGT. This CDR3 spans 14 amino acids. V was shortened by 5 bases and J by 6 bases, with 17 bases between the two germline ends. The CDR3 coding sequence is TGTGCCAGCAGTTCTGGGGGGACCCCTCGCGAGCAGTACTTC. Translating it yields CASSSGGTPREQYF.

The table lists this clone with many counts. The rearrangement uses TRBV6-2 or TRBV6-3 and TRBJ1-5; D unresolved. This CDR3 is 14 amino acids long. The ends were cut back, 6 bases at V and 0 bases at J, with 9 bases in the middle. The germline CDR1 and CDR2 sequences are MNHEY and SVGEGT. CDR3 residues: CASSRSISNQPQHF. In DNA, the CDR3 is TGTGCCAGCAGCCGATCGATTAGCAATCAGCCCCAGCATTTT.

The rearrangement links TRBV9 to TRBJ2-7; D uncertain. CDR3 length equals 13 residues. V was pared by 0 bases and J by 5 bases, with 9 bases between. In germline, CDR1 is SGDLS, CDR2 YYNGEE. This CDR3 reads CASSVGPWDEQYF. In DNA, the CDR3 is TGTGCCAGCAGCGTAGGACCCTGGGACGAGCAGTACTTC.

The sample holds many counts of this clone. The V call is TRBV7-6, the J call TRBJ2-7; D unclear. CDR3 size: 15 residues. V was pared by 1 base and J by 3 bases, with 13 bases between. Germline V CDR1 and CDR2: SGHVS, FNYEAQ. As DNA, the CDR3 is TGTGCCAGCAGCTTAGATTTCTCTGGCAGCTACGAGCAGTACTTC. Translating it yields CASSLDFSGSYEQYF.

This clone was counted many times. The chain uses TRBV10-3 and TRBJ1-6, with a possible D match to TRBD1 (6 bases). From germline, CDR1 is ENHRY and CDR2 SYGVKD. Trimming stripped 2 bases from V and 2 bases from J, with 10 bases between. The CDR3 is 16 amino acids. This CDR3 is CAISEPGDTYNSPLHF. DNA of the CDR3: TGTGCCATCAGTGAGCCAGGGGACACCTATAATTCACCCCTCCACTTT.

This clone was seen at least ten times. The chain couples TRBV5-1 to TRBJ2-1; D not certain. Germline-derived CDR1 and CDR2 are SGHRS and YFSETQ. The CDR3 runs to 13 residues. V was trimmed by 0 bases and J by 4 bases, leaving 5 bases between them. The CDR3 DNA is TGCGCCAGCAGCTTGGACGGGTACAATGAGCAGTTCTTC. Amino acids: CASSLDGYNEQFF. The complete variable domain, with remaining parts taken from reference TRBV5-1 and TRBJ2-1, reads KAGVTQTPRYLIKTRGQQVTLSCSPISGHRSVSWYQQTPGQGLQFLFEYFSETQRNKGNFPGRFSGRQFSNSRSEMNVSTLELGDSALYLCASSLDGYNEQFFGPGTRLTVL.

The chain has TRBV20-1 and TRBJ1-5; no clear D gene. The CDR3 spans 13 residues. Per germline, CDR1 DFQATT and CDR2 SNEGSKA (reference sequence). Trimming shortened V by 5 bases and J by 5 bases, and 13 bases separated the two germline ends. The CDR3 DNA is TGCAGTGCTCTAGGTGTTAGGGATCAGCCCCAGCATTTT. It is translated as CSALGVRDQPQHF.

The chain joins TRBV24-1 to TRBJ2-1, with D hard to call. Germline CDR1 KGHDR, CDR2 SFDVKD. CDR3 size: 16 residues. V was cut by 4 bases and J by 5 bases, with 17 bases left in between. CDR3 loop: CATSDVNGIMNNEQFF. The CDR3 DNA reads TGTGCCACCAGTGACGTAAACGGCATAATGAACAATGAGCAGTTCTTC.

To note about this clone: Because the CDR3 is missing its conserved closing phenylalanine or tryptophan, this is likely a read error. This chain joins TRBV20-1 and TRBJ2-4; 7 bases line up with TRBD2. V trimming: 6 bases; J trimming: 0 bases; junction bases outside the gene matches: 17. Looked up from germline, CDR1 is DFQATT and CDR2 is SNEGSKA (reference sequence). The CDR3 is made up of 18 amino acids. CDR3 bases: TGCAGTGCCCAGGTCCAGTCTAGCGGACCACTAGCCAAAAACATTCAGTACCTC. It encodes CSAQVQSSGPLAKNIQYL.

This clone was seen at least ten times. The J gene is TRBJ2-1, the V gene TRBV12-3 or TRBV12-4; D may be TRBD2 (5 bases). The CDR3 covers 14 residues. Between the trimmed V and J ends, which lost 5 bases and 2 bases, there was a span of 10 bases. CDR3 protein: CASSRTRAYNEQFF. For the CDR3, the DNA is TGTGCCAGCAGTCGGACTCGTGCCTACAATGAGCAGTTCTTC.

In this sample, this clone turned up many times. The chain has TRBV18 and TRBJ2-7, with 8 bases aligning to TRBD1. The trim removed 5 bases at V and 1 base at J, leaving 7 bases unmatched. The length of the CDR3 is 15 residues. Germline values: CDR1 KGHSH, CDR2 LQKENI. The chain's CDR3 is CASSSTGTGSYEQYF. The DNA of the CDR3 is TGTGCCAGCTCATCAACAGGGACAGGTTCCTACGAGCAGTACTTC. The full variable domain, rest sourced from reference TRBV18 and TRBJ2-7, is NAGVMQNPRHLVRRRGQEARLRCSPMKGHSHVYWYRQLPEEGLKFMVYLQKENIIDESGMPKERFSAEFPKEGPSILRIQQVVRGDSAAYFCASSSTGTGSYEQYFGPGTRLTVT.

This clone was counted between two and nine times. V usage is TRBV12-3 or TRBV12-4 and J usage is TRBJ2-7, with TRBD2 matching 7 bases. This CDR3 comprises 16 residues. The V gene end was trimmed by 6 bases and the J gene end by 7 bases; junction bases not matched to a gene: 18. The chain's CDR3 is CASSPYLAGVTSEQYF. In nucleotides, the CDR3 is TGTGCCAGCAGCCCCTACTTGGCGGGGGTAACAAGTGAGCAGTACTTC.

This clone was seen ten or more times. This chain uses TRBV15 with TRBJ2-2, with 10 bases fitting TRBD2. With 8 bases clipped from V and 8 bases from J, the junction kept 8 bases outside the gene matches. From germline, CDR1 is LNHNV and CDR2 YYDKDF (reference sequence). This CDR3 has 14 amino acids. CDR3 nucleotide sequence: TGTGCCACCCATTCTAGCGGGAGTGCGGGGGAGCTGTTTTTT. Translation gives CATHSSGSAGELFF.

The gene calls are TRBV6-1 and TRBJ2-7, with D hard to call. The V end lost 2 bases, the J end lost 2 bases, and 7 bases lay between the germline ends. CDR1 and CDR2 (germline): MNHNS, SASEGT. The CDR3 has 13 residues. CDR3 in amino acids: CASSEQRTYEQYF. The CDR3 nucleotides read TGTGCCAGCAGTGAACAGAGAACCTACGAGCAGTACTTC.

As regards this clone: It may be a read error: a sequence one base away is much more abundant. Other DNA sequences within the sample encode an identical CDR3. V is TRBV3-1 and J is TRBJ2-7; perhaps TRBD1 as D (5 bases). The CDR3 contains 14 residues. Germline-derived CDR1 and CDR2 are LGHDT and YNNKEL (reference sequence). The V end was cut by 7 bases, the J end by 2 bases, with 15 bases between. As DNA, the CDR3 is TGTGCCAGCACCCGAATAAGGGGTCCCTACGAGCAGTACTTC. It yields the protein CASTRIRGPYEQYF.

In this sample, this clone turned up many times. The J gene is TRBJ1-1, the V gene TRBV5-1; D gene uncertain. The CDR3 sequence is 15 residues long. Trimming cost V 1 base and J 1 base, with 11 bases left between them. Germline lookup yields CDR1 SGHRS and CDR2 YFSETQ. CDR3 region: CASSLFGRSNTEAFF. Here the CDR3 DNA reads TGCGCCAGCAGCTTGTTCGGAAGGTCGAACACTGAAGCTTTCTTT.

This clone was observed a few times. A read error may explain this, as a much larger clone is one base away. This CDR3 is also generated by other DNA sequences in the sample. The chain couples TRBV9 to TRBJ2-5; weak D call: TRBD2 (6 bases). The CDR3 totals 14 residues. Germline values: CDR1 SGDLS, CDR2 YYNGEE. The CDR3 loop is CASSVATGDRTQYF. In DNA form, the CDR3 reads TGTGCCAGTAGCGTAGCAACGGGGGATCGGACCCAGTACTTC.

This clone was observed many times. This rearrangement joins TRBV7-2 to TRBJ2-5; D is uncertain. The CDR3 is 13 residues long. Deletions cut 0 bases from V and 5 bases from J, with 7 bases between. Germline V gene lookup returns CDR1 SGHTA and CDR2 FQGNSA. The CDR3, as DNA: TGTGCCAGCAGCTTAGCAGGGTTGGAGACCCAGTACTTC. It yields the protein CASSLAGLETQYF.